This TCR beta chain is drawn from a study of T cell changes during pregnancy in multiple sclerosis. Assay: immunoSEQ multiplex PCR; the TCRdb copy retains only in-frame clones and omits some. The table has 85,000 to 130,000 clones, 94% seen once. V was clipped by 3 bases and J by 4 bases; unmatched bases: 2. Germline CDR1 and CDR2: MDHEN and SYDVKM. CDR3 length equals 14 residues. The chain employs TRBV28 and TRBJ1-2; 10 nucleotides match TRBD1. This TCR was recovered from a female donor with multiple sclerosis, enrolled in a pregnancy study. Sequencing used peripheral blood, obtained before pregnancy. The CDR3 coding sequence is TGTGCCAGCAGTTTTAGACAGGGGGCCTATGGCTACACCTTC. Protein product: CASSFRQGAYGYTF.